The source of this T cell receptor beta chain is a study of technical replicates of blood from four donors. CDR1 is SNHLY, CDR2 FYNNEI, per germline. The V gene lost 9 bases and the J gene lost 10 bases, with 19 bases spanning the gap. The length of the CDR3 is 13 residues. Profiling relied on immunoSEQ multiplex PCR, and the TCRdb table lists in-frame clones only, not all of them. The table has fewer than 100,000 clones, approximately 94% seen once. The clonotype originates from a human donor in good health. Input material: T cells isolated from PBMCs. The chain is built from TRBV2 and TRBJ2-1; a possible D gene is TRBD1 (6 bases). The CDR3 protein is CARQLQGKVEQFF. The CDR3 nucleotides are TGTGCCAGGCAACTACAGGGAAAGGTGGAGCAGTTCTTC.